The 5 T cell receptor beta chains in this list originate from one sample, sequenced in a study of T cell changes during pregnancy in multiple sclerosis. Clones were read by immunoSEQ multiplex PCR, and TCRdb kept only the in-frame ones, dropping some. The repertoire holds tens of thousands of clones, with approximately 88% as singletons. Sample: peripheral blood, taken in the first trimester of pregnancy. These receptors were obtained from a female donor in good health, enrolled as a control in a pregnancy study.

CDR3 DNA: TGTGCCAGTAGTACGGCAGGTCACCCGATGAACACTGAAGCTTTCTTT. It codes for CASSTAGHPMNTEAFF. This chain uses TRBV19 with TRBJ1-1; unclear D gene. V was shortened by 4 bases and J by 0 bases, with 15 bases between the two germline ends. This CDR3 spans 16 amino acids. CDR1 and CDR2 from the germline V gene are LNHDA and SQIVND (reference sequence).

The chain combines TRBV7-6 with TRBJ2-1; 7 bases fit TRBD2. The CDR3 is 15 amino acids. Trimming at V came to 1 base and at J to 10 bases, leaving 10 bases not matched to a gene. Per the germline V gene, CDR1 is SGHVS and CDR2 is FNYEAQ. The CDR3 spells CASSLGGLPDLEQFF. The CDR3 DNA sequence: TGTGCCAGCAGCTTAGGGGGACTACCTGATTTGGAGCAGTTCTTC.

The rearrangement links TRBV19 to TRBJ2-1, with TRBD2 matching 10 bases. CDR3 length: 17 amino acids. Germline V gene sequence: CDR1 LNHDA, CDR2 SQIVND (reference sequence). The ends lost 1 base at V and 6 bases at J; junction bases unmatched: 9. The CDR3 DNA is TGTGCCAGTAGTATAGCGAGCGGGGGGGTTGTGGTCAATGAGCAGTTCTTC. The encoded protein is CASSIASGGVVVNEQFF.

The V call is TRBV18, the J call TRBJ2-5; 11 nucleotides match TRBD2. Trimming at V came to 2 bases and at J to 5 bases, leaving 13 bases not matched to a gene. CDR1 KGHSH and CDR2 LQKENI come from the germline V gene. The CDR3 is made up of 18 amino acids. The CDR3 nucleotides read TGTGCCAGCTCACCAAGGCTAGCGGGGGGCCTGACATTTGAGACCCAGTACTTC. It yields the protein CASSPRLAGGLTFETQYF.

The genes are TRBV5-6 and TRBJ2-3; D gene uncertain. This CDR3 is built from 16 residues. Germline V gives CDR1 SGHDT, CDR2 YYEEEE. V was clipped by 2 bases and J by 5 bases, with 18 bases between them. The CDR3 loop reads CASSFVTATSGDTQYF. In nucleotides, the CDR3 is TGTGCCAGCAGCTTCGTTACGGCCACCTCAGGAGATACGCAGTATTTT.